The 9 T cell receptor beta chains below all came from one sample that was sequenced in a study of spatial heterogeneity in lung cancer. Time point in this sample: blood at routine non-recurrence follow-up after resection. TCRdb reprocessed the 5' RACE reads via MiXCR and lists one record per CDR3 protein. The table records roughly 120,000 distinct CDR3 sequences, under 14% of them present only once. The sample here was PBMCs, taken at follow-up. The receptors were sampled from a female donor with early-stage non-small cell lung cancer.

The V call is TRBV10-3, the J call TRBJ1-2, with TRBD1 matching over 9 bases. The CDR3 runs to 13 residues. V gave up 9 bases and J gave up 3 bases; unmatched junction bases: 5. Germline CDR1 is ENHRY and CDR2 is SYGVKD. CDR3 protein: CAIQGAGDYGYTF. CDR3 DNA sequence: TGTGCCATACAGGGGGCAGGTGACTATGGCTACACCTTC.

This clonotype has a count of ten or more. One end of the junction varies from germline; a read error may be responsible. The chain joins TRBV7-7 to TRBJ2-1; 7 positions match TRBD2. The CDR3 sequence is 15 residues long. CDR1 is SSHAT, CDR2 FNYEAQ, per germline (reference sequence). The CDR3 loop reads CASSRQAGPYNEQFF. CDR3 nucleotides: TGTGCTAGCAGCCGACAAGCGGGGCCCTACAATGAGCAGTTCTTC.

There are many counts of this clonotype. The chain carries TRBV23-1 and TRBJ2-7, with 14 bases identical to TRBD2. TRBV23-1 is marked as an open reading frame, function uncertain. V lost 7 bases and J lost 5; bases outside the gene matches: 7. The CDR3 has 15 residues. The CDR3 is CASIPGLAGGDEQYF. The CDR3 region has the DNA TGCGCCAGCATACCTGGACTAGCGGGAGGCGACGAGCAGTACTTC.

This clonotype has more than one count but fewer than ten. This chain links TRBV27 with TRBJ2-1; TRBD1 might be the D (5 bases). The germline CDR1 and CDR2 sequences are MNHEY and SMNVEV (reference sequence). V was clipped by 5 bases and J by 5 bases, with 16 bases between them. The CDR3 is 15 residues long. The CDR3: CASSPLDIKNNEQFF. CDR3 coding DNA: TGTGCCAGCAGTCCGTTGGACATAAAGAACAATGAGCAGTTCTTC.

The chain combines TRBV5-1 with TRBJ2-2, with TRBD2 matching 11 bases. This CDR3 has 16 residues. Germline V CDR1 and CDR2: SGHRS, YFSETQ. V shed 2 bases, J shed 3 bases, and the junction held 3 bases outside the gene matches. The CDR3 DNA sequence: TGCGCCAGCAGCTTTAGCGGGAGGGCAGACACCGGGGAGCTGTTTTTT. It encodes CASSFSGRADTGELFF.

The chain couples TRBV13 to TRBJ2-5; no clear D gene. Germline assignment: CDR1 PRHDT and CDR2 FYEKMQ (reference sequence). V shed 5 bases and J shed 5 bases, with 12 bases lying between them. The CDR3 has 13 residues. The CDR3: CASSRPGVETQYF. CDR3 sequence (DNA): TGTGCCAGCAGCAGACCCGGCGTGGAGACCCAGTACTTC.

The table lists this clonotype with many counts. The rearrangement uses TRBV29-1 and TRBJ1-2; TRBD1 might be the D (6 bases). This CDR3 comprises 14 residues. CDR1 is SQVTM and CDR2 is ANQGSEA in the germline V gene. V was trimmed by 7 bases and J by 1 base, leaving 16 bases between them. The CDR3 nucleotides are TGCAGCGACCAACAGGGATTCCTTAACTATGGCTACACCTTC. Its protein product is CSDQQGFLNYGYTF.

J is TRBJ2-1 and V is TRBV7-3; 7 bases align to TRBD2. The CDR3 totals 16 residues. The V gene end was trimmed by 5 bases and the J gene end by 2 bases; junction bases not matched to a gene: 9. CDR1 is SGHTA and CDR2 is FQGTGA in the germline V gene. The CDR3 bases are TGTGCCAGCAGCCCCCAAAGCGGGGTTACCTACAATGAGCAGTTCTTC. Encoded protein: CASSPQSGVTYNEQFF.

This clonotype has ten or more counts. This chain links TRBV30 with TRBJ2-1, with D hard to call. Germline CDR1 is GTSNPN and CDR2 is SVGIG (reference sequence). The CDR3 length is 13 residues. Trimming took off 0 bases at V and 5 bases at J, with 8 bases between the two ends. The CDR3 loop is CAWSVWANNEQFF. In DNA, the CDR3 is TGTGCCTGGAGTGTTTGGGCCAACAATGAGCAGTTCTTC.